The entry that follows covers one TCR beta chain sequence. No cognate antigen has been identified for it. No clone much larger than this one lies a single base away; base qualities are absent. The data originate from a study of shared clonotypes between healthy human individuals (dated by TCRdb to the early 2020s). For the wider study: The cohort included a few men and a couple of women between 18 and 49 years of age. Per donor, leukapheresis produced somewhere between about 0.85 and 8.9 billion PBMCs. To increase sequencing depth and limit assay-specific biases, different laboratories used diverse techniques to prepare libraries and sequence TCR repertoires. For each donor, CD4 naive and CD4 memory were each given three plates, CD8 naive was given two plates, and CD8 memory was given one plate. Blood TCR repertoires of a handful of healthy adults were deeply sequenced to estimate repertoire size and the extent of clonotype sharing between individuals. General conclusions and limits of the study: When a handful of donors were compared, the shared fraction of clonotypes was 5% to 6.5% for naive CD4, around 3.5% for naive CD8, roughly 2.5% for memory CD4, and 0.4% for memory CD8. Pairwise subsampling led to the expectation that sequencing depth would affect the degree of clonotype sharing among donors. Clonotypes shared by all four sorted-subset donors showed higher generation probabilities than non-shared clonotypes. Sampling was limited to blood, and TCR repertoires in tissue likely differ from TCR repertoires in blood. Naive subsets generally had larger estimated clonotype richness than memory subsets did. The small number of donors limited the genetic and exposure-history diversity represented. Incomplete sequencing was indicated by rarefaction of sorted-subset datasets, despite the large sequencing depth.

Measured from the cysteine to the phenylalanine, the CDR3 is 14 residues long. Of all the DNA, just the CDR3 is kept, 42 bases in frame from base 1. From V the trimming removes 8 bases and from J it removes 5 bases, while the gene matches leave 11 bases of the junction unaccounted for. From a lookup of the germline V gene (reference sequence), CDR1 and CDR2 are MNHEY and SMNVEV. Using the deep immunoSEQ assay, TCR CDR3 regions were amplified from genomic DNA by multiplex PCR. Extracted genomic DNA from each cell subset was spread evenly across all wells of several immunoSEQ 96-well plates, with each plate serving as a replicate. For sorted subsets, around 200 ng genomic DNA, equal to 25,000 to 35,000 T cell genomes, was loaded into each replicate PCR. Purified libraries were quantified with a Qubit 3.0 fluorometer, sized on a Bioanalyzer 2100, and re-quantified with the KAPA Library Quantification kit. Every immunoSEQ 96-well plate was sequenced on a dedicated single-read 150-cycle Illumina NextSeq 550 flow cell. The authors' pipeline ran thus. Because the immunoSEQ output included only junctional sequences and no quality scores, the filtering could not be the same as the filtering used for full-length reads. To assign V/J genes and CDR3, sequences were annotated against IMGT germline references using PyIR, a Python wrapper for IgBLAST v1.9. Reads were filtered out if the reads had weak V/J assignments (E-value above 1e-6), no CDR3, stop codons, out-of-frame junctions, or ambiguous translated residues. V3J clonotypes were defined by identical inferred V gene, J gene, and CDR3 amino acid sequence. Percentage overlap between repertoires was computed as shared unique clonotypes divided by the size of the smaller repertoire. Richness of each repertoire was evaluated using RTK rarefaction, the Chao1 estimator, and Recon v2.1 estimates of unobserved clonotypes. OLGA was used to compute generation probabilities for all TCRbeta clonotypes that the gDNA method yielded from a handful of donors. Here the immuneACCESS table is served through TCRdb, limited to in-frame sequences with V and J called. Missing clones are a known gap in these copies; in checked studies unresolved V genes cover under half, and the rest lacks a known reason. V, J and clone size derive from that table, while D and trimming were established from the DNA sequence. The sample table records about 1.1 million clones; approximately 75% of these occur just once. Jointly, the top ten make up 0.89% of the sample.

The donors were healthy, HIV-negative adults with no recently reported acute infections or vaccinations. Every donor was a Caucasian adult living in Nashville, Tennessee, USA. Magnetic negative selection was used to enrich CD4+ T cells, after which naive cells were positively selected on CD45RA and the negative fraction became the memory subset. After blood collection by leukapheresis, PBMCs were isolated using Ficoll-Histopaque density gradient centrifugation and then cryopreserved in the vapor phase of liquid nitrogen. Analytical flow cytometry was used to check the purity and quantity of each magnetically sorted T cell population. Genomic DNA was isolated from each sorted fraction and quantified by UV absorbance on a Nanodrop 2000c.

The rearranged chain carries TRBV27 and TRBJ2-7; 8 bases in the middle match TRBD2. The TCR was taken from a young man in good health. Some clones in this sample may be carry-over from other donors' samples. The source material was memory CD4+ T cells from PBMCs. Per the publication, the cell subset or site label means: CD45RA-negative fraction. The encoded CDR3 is CASLKAGAVHEQYF. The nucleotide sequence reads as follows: TGTGCCAGCCTTAAAGCGGGAGCAGTCCACGAGCAGTACTTC.